The clone carrying this T cell receptor beta chain has a handful of counts. Its antigen remains unknown. These data come from a study of blood T cells in healthy people across ages. General study results and limits: Underestimates were what the diversity estimates from one million T cells were considered to be. With age, beta diversity per million T cells declined roughly linearly, significantly by around 43.

Germline lookup yields CDR1 MNHEY and CDR2 SVGEGT. This CDR3 contains 13 residues. V lost 11 bases and J lost 4; bases outside the gene matches: 11. For the second PCR, which ran for 7 to 11 cycles, a sample-barcoded 5' primer and a J-beta primer mix were used. TCRdb re-analysed the 5' RACE reads in MiXCR, keeping a single row per CDR3 protein. The table shows roughly 1.6 million distinct CDR3 sequences, with roughly a third occurring only once. The authors extracted at least 5.5 micrograms of total RNA per sample. The chain recombines TRBV6-2 or TRBV6-3 with TRBJ2-7; 7 bases map to TRBD2. The source is a woman aged 30 to 39 in good health. The source material was blood. The CDR3 DNA reads as TGTGCCGGGTCCAGCGGGACGAAATACGAGCAGTACTTC. It specifies CAGSSGTKYEQYF.